A single sample gave rise to the 5 T cell receptor beta chains below, sequenced in a study of monozygotic twins with inflammatory bowel disease (dated by TCRdb to between 2019 and 2020). The library came from 5' RACE. This sample was sequenced with an Illumina HiSeq 2500. The reads were reprocessed in TCRdb, with one entry per CDR3 protein sequence and no accompanying DNA. This specimen's table enumerates more than 300,000 distinct CDR3 sequences. The leading ten clones occupy around 2.6% of the sample. Sequenced sample: blood. The source is a human donor with ulcerative colitis or Crohn's disease, or a healthy co-twin of an affected twin (not recorded which).

The rearrangement links TRBV7-9 to TRBJ1-3; lacking DNA, the TRBD1 call made by TCRdb goes unchecked. The CDR3 covers 16 residues. The germline V gene encodes CDR1 SEHNR and CDR2 FQNEAQ (reference sequence). CDR3 loop: CASSDRGMPSGNTIYF.

J is TRBJ1-2 and V is TRBV19; lacking DNA, the TRBD1 call made by TCRdb goes unchecked. Germline CDR1 and CDR2: LNHDA and SQIVND (reference sequence). CDR3 size: 14 residues. This chain's CDR3 is CASSIRRQIYGYTF.

The chain combines TRBV5-1 with TRBJ2-3; absent DNA, TCRdb's TRBD1 call cannot be checked. This CDR3 is built from 15 residues. Germline lookup yields CDR1 SGHRS and CDR2 YFSETQ. The CDR3 loop is CASSSTGQGVDTQYF. Full variable domain (outside the CDR3, taken from reference TRBV5-1 and TRBJ2-3): KAGVTQTPRYLIKTRGQQVTLSCSPISGHRSVSWYQQTPGQGLQFLFEYFSETQRNKGNFPGRFSGRQFSNSRSEMNVSTLELGDSALYLCASSSTGQGVDTQYFGPGTRLTVL.

The CDR3 is CSAKEPRDGPYEQYF. V gene TRBV20-1 combines with J gene TRBJ2-7; TCRdb proposes TRBD1, but this gene call is untestable without DNA. Looked up from germline, CDR1 is DFQATT and CDR2 is SNEGSKA (reference sequence). The CDR3 has 15 amino acids.

V usage is TRBV6-1 and J usage is TRBJ2-4; the TCRdb D gene call, TRBD2, has no DNA to confirm it. Germline CDR1 MNHNS, CDR2 SASEGT. The CDR3 is 19 residues long. CDR3 loop: CASSEGQGGPKLAKNIQYF.